The TCR beta chain under discussion was sequenced for a study of T cells in localized non-small cell lung cancer. Study results and caveats: Longer overall survival was associated with a higher density of T cells in the blood. Maximal T cell clonality occurred in uninvolved adjacent lung, with tumor ranking below it. There were a median around 59 of the top 100 tumor clones appearing in adjacent lung.

Germline lookup yields CDR1 LNHDA and CDR2 SQIVND (reference sequence). Deletions cut 5 bases from V and 2 bases from J, with 19 bases between. The CDR3 totals 17 residues. Measured with immunoSEQ multiplex PCR; TCRdb has only the in-frame clones, and not every one. This table holds about 13,000 clones, 28% found once. This clone was counted between two and nine times. Its specificity is unknown. V usage is TRBV19 and J usage is TRBJ1-3, with D tentatively TRBD1 (5 bases). The sample consisted of lung tumor tissue, taken before any cancer treatment. This receptor was obtained from a female donor over 55 with stage I lung adenocarcinoma. The CDR3 region is CASSPHRGIEPGNTIYF. Here the CDR3 DNA reads TGTGCCAGTAGTCCACACCGGGGCATAGAACCTGGAAACACCATATATTTT.